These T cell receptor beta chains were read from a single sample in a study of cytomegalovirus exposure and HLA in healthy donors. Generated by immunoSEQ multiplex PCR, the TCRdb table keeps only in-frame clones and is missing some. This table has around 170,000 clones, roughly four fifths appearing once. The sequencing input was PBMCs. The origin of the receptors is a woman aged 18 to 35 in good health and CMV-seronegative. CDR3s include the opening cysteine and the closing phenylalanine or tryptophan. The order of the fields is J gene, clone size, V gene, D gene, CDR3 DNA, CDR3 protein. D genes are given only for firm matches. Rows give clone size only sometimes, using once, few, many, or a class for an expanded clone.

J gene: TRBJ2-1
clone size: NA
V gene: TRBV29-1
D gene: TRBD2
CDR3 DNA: TGCAGCGTAGTGGGACTAGCGGGAATCAATGAGCAGTTCTTC
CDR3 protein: CSVVGLAGINEQFF

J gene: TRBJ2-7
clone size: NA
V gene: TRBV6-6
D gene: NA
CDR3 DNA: TGTGCCAGCAGCTCCCATCAGGAAAACTACGAGCAGTACTTC
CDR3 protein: CASSSHQENYEQYF

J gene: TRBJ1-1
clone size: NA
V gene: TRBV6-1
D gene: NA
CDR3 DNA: TGTGCCAGTACACAGGACAGACGGAACACTGAAGCTTTCTTT
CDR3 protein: CASTQDRRNTEAFF

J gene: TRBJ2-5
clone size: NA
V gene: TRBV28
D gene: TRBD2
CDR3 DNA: TGTGCCAGCCGAGAACTAGCGGGAGGGCCTAGGGAGACCCAGTACTTC
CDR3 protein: CASRELAGGPRETQYF

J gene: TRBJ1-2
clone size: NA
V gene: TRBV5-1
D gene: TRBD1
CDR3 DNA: TGCGCCAGCAGTTCCGGAGGGGGCTACTATGGCTACACCTTC
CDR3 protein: CASSSGGGYYGYTF

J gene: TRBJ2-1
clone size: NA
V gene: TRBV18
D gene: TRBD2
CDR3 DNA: TGTGCCAGCTCACCACTCGCTGAGACTAGCGGGTACAATGAGCAGTTCTTC
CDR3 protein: CASSPLAETSGYNEQFF

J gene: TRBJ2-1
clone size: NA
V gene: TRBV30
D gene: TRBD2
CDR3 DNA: TGTGCCTGGGAGCGGGAGGGCGAGCAGTTCTTC
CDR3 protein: CAWEREGEQFF

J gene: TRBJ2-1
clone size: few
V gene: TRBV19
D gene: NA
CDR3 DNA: TGTGCCAGTAGAGCGGCCTCCTACAATGAGCAGTTCTTC
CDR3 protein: CASRAASYNEQFF

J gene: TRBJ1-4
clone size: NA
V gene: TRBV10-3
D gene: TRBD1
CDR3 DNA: TGTGCCATCAGACAGGGGGCGGATGAAAAACTGTTTTTT
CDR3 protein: CAIRQGADEKLFF

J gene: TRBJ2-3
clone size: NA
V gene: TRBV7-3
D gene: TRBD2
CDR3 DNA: TGTGCCAGCAGCGAACTAGCGGGAGGGAGCACAGATACGCAGTATTTT
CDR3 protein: CASSELAGGSTDTQYF

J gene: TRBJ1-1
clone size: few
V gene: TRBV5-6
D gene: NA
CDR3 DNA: TGTGCCAGCAGCTTGGGGGCAGCCACTCCGAACACTGAAGCTTTCTTT
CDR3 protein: CASSLGAATPNTEAFF

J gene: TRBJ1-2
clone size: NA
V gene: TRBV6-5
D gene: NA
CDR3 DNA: TGTGCCAGCAGTCCCCGACAGAACTATGGCTACACCTTC
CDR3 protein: CASSPRQNYGYTF

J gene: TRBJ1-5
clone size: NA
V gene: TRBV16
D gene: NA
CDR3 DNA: TGTGCCAGCAGCCAATCGAGCCCCAGGGGTCAGCCCCAGCATTTT
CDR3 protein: CASSQSSPRGQPQHF

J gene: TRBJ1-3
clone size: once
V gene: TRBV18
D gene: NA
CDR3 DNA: TGTGCCAGCTCACCAATGCCAGGTGGAAACACCATATATTTT
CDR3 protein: CASSPMPGGNTIYF

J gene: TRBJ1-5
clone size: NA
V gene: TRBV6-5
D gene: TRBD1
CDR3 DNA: TGTGCCAGCAGTTCGACAGGGGTCAATCAGCCCCAGCATTTT
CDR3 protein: CASSSTGVNQPQHF

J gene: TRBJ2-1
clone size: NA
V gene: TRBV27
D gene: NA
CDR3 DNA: TGTGCCAGCAGAACATTAGGGGGAGTCTCCTACAATGAGCAGTTCTTC
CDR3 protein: CASRTLGGVSYNEQFF

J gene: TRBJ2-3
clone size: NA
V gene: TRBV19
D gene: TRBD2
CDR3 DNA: TGTGCCAGTAGTGTCTATAGCGGGGTCGGCACAGATACGCAGTATTTT
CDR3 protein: CASSVYSGVGTDTQYF

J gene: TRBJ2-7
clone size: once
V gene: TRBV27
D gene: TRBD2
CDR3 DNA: TGTGCCAGCAGTCCAGCGGGACTAGCGGGAGGCTACGAGCAGTACTTC
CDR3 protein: CASSPAGLAGGYEQYF

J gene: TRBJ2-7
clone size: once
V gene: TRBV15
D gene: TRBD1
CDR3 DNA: TGTGCCACCAGCAGCGCGCCCGGGACAGGGACTTTAGAGCAGTACTTC
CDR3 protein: CATSSAPGTGTLEQYF

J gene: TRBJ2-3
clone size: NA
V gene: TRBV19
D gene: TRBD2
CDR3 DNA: TGTGCCAGTAGTGTCCAGGGACGAGCGGGGGGCACAGATACGCAGTATTTT
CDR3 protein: CASSVQGRAGGTDTQYF

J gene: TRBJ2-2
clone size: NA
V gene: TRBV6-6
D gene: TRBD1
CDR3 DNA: TGTGCCAGCAGTTACGGACAGGGGGCCATTATCGGGGAGCTGTTTTTT
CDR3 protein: CASSYGQGAIIGELFF

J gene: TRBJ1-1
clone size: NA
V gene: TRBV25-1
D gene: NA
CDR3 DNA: TGTGCCAGCAGTGCCCCAGGGGACACTGAAGCTTTCTTT
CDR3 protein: CASSAPGDTEAFF

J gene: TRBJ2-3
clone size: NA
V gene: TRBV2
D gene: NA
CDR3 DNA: TGTGCCAGCAGTGAAGCCAGTCTGCAGAACACAGATACGCAGTATTTT
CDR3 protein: CASSEASLQNTDTQYF

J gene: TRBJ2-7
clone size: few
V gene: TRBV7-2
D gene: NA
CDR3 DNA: TGTGCCAGCAGCTTAGTTTTCGGGAGCTACGAGCAGTACTTC
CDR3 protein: CASSLVFGSYEQYF

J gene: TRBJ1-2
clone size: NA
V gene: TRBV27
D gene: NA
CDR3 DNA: TGTGCCAGCAGTCTTCAGGGGTGGGGTGGCTACACCTTC
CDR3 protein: CASSLQGWGGYTF

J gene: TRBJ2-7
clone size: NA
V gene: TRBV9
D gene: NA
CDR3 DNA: TGTGCCAGCAGCGTCGATACTATAGGGGACGAGCAGTACTTC
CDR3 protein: CASSVDTIGDEQYF

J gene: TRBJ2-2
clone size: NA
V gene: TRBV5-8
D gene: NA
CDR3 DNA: TGTGCCAGCAGCTTTCAAGCGCGGACCGGGGAGCTGTTTTTT
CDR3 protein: CASSFQARTGELFF

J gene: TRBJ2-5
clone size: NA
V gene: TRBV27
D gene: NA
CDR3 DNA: TGTGCCAGCAGTTCACAAAACCAAGAGACCCAGTACTTC
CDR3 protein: CASSSQNQETQYF

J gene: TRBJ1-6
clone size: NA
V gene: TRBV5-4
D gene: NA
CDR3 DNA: TGTGCCAGCAGCTTGGCCGATGACAGTAATTTACCCCTCCACTTT
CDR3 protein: CASSLADDSNLPLHF

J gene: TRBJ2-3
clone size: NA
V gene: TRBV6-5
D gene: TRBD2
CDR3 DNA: TGTGCCAGCAGATACACTAGCGGGGTTGGCACAGATACGCAGTATTTT
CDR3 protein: CASRYTSGVGTDTQYF

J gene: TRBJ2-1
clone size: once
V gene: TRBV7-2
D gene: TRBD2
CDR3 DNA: TGTGCCAGCAGCTTAGTAGCGGGGAAGAATGAGCAGTTCTTC
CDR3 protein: CASSLVAGKNEQFF

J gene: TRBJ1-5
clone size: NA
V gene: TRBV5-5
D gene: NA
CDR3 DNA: TGTGCCAGCAGTTTGGTCGGGGGTCAGCCCCAGCATTTT
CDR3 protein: CASSLVGGQPQHF

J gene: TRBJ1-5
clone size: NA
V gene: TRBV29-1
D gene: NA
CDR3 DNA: TGCAGCGTCCGGACAGGCAATCAGCCCCAGCATTTT
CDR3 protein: CSVRTGNQPQHF

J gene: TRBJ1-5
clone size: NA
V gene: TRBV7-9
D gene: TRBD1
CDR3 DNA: TGTGCCAGCAGCTTAGGCGGACAGGGTTTTCAGCCCCAGCATTTT
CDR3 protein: CASSLGGQGFQPQHF

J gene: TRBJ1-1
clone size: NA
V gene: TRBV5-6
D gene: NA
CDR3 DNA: TGTGCCAGCAGCCCCCGTGGTATACAGGTTAAAGGAGCTTTCTTT
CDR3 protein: CASSPRGIQVKGAFF

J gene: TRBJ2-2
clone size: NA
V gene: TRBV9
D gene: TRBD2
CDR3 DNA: TGTGCCAGCAGCGTAGACTGGTTTGGCGGGAGCACCGGGGAGCTGTTTTTT
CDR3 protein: CASSVDWFGGSTGELFF

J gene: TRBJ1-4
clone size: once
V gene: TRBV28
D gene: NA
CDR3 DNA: TGTGCCAGCAGTTTTCGGGCAACTAATGAAAAACTGTTTTTT
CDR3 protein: CASSFRATNEKLFF

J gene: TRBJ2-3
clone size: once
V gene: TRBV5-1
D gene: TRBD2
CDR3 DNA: TGCGCCAGCAGCTTGACGCTCTCGGGACTAAACCTGGGGACAGATACGCAGTATTTT
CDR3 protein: CASSLTLSGLNLGTDTQYF

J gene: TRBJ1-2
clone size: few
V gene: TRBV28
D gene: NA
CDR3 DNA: TGTGCCAGCAGTCCCCCCCAGGGAGGAAGTGGCTACACCTTC
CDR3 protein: CASSPPQGGSGYTF

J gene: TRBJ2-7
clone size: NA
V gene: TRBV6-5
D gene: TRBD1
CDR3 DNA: TGTGCCAGCAGCGCCGGGACAGGGGGCTACGAGCAGTACTTC
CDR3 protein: CASSAGTGGYEQYF

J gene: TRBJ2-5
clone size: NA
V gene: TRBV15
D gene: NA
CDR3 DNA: TGTGCCACCAGCAGATACAGGTCCGGACGGGAGACCCAGTACTTC
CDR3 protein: CATSRYRSGRETQYF

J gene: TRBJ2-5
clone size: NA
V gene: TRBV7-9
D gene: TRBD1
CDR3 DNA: TGTGCCAGCAGCTTAGACCTCGCAGGGGGAGAGACCCAGTACTTC
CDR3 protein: CASSLDLAGGETQYF

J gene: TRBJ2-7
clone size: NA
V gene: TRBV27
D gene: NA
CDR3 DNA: TGTGCCAGCAGTTTACAAATCGGGGCCTACGAGCAGTACTTC
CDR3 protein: CASSLQIGAYEQYF

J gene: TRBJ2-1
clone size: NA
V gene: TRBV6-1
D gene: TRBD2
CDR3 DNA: TGTGCCAGCAGTGAGGTAGCGGGAGGCGTTTTGGTTGAGCAGTTCTTC
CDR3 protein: CASSEVAGGVLVEQFF

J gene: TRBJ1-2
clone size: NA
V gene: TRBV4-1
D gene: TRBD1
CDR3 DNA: TGCGCCAGCAGCCTACCTGACAGGGGACGGGGCTACACCTTC
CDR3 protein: CASSLPDRGRGYTF

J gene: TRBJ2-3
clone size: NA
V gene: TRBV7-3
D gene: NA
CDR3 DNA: TGTGCCAGCAGCCTCTCGCGGGGAGTAGCAGATACGCAGTATTTT
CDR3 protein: CASSLSRGVADTQYF

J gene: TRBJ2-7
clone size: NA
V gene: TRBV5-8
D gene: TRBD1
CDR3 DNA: TGTGCCAGCAGCTTTTTGACAGGGGGCCTCGACGAGCAGTACTTC
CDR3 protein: CASSFLTGGLDEQYF

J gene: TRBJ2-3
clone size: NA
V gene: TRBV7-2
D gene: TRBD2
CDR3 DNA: TGTGCCAGCAGCTTAGGGGATACTAGCGGCACAGATACGCAGTATTTT
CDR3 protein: CASSLGDTSGTDTQYF

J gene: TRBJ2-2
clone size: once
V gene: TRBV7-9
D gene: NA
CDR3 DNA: TGTGCCAGCAGGAAAATGGCAGCGAACACCGGGGAGCTGTTTTTT
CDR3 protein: CASRKMAANTGELFF

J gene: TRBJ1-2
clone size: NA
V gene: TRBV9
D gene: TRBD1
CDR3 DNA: TGTGCCAGCAGTGTACAGGGGGGCGCGAATGGCTACACCTTC
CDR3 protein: CASSVQGGANGYTF

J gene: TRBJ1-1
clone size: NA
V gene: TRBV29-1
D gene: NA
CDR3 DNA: TGCAGCGGTGGACAGCCGAACACTGAAGCTTTCTTT
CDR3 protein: CSGGQPNTEAFF

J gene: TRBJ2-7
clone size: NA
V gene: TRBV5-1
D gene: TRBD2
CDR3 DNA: TGCGCCAGCAGCTTGGATACTAGCGGTCCCTACGAGCAGTACTTC
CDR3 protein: CASSLDTSGPYEQYF